The subject of this entry is one T cell receptor beta chain. A read error is possible here, since a much larger clone lies one base away. In building TCR beta libraries, iRepertoire HTBI primers were used together with Arm-PCR of CDR3 regions. TCRdb reprocessed the multiplex PCR reads via MiXCR and lists one record per CDR3 protein. The sample has approximately 500,000 distinct CDR3 sequences, 20% to 25% seen once. Germline loops: CDR1 SGDLS, CDR2 YYNGEE. The V end lost 2 bases, the J end lost 7 bases, and 15 bases lay between the germline ends. This CDR3 has 15 residues. The data were taken from a study of regulatory T cells in long-lasting Graves disease. Time point of the sample: persistent/refractory GD, antithyroid drugs over 5 years with positive TRAb. RNA extracted from PBMCs served as the sequencing template.

This TCR came from a female donor with Graves disease. Here the sequenced sample was peripheral blood mononuclear cells (PBMCs), taken when the disease was refractory, from a patient treated with antithyroid drugs. The V call is TRBV9, the J call TRBJ1-4, with D perhaps matching TRBD1 (5 bases). The CDR3 region has the DNA TGTGCCAGCAGCGTCATGCGGGGCGGACCTGAAAAACTGTTTTTT. Translating it yields CASSVMRGGPEKLFF. The variable domain in full, completed from reference TRBV9 and TRBJ1-4, reads DSGVTQTPKHLITATGQRVTLRCSPRSGDLSVYWYQQSLDQGLQFLIQYYNGEERAKGNILERFSAQQFPDLHSELNLSSLELGDSALYFCASSVMRGGPEKLFFGSGTQLSVL.